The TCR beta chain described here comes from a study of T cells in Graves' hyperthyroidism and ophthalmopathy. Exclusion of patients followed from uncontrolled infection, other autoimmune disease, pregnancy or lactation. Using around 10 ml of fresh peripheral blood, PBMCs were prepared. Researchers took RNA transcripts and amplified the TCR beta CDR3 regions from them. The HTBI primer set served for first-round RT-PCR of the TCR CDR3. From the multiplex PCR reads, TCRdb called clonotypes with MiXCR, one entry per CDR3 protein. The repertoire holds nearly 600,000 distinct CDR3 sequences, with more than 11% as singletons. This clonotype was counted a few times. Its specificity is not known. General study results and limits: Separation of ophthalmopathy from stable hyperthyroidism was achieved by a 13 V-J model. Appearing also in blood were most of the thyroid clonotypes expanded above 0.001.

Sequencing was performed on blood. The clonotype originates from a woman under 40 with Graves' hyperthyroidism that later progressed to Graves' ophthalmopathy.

This chain's CDR3 is CASSGSGTEAFF. CDR3 bases: TGTGCCAGCAGCGGAAGCGGCACTGAAGCTTTCTTT. The chain links TRBV7-9 to TRBJ1-1; D call uncertain. Trimming stripped 5 bases from V and 4 bases from J, with 8 bases between. Germline V lookup: CDR1 SEHNR, CDR2 FQNEAQ (reference sequence). The length of the CDR3 is 12 residues.